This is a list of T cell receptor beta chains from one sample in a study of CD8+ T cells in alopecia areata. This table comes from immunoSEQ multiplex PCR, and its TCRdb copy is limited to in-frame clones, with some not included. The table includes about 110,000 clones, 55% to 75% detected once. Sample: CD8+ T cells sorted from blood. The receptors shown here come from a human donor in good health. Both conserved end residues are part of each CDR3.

CASSLRASRETQYF | TRBJ2-5 | 14 | TRBV18
CASSLGGQRPNTGELFF | TRBJ2-2 | 17 | TRBV13
CASSLGPYYEQYF | TRBJ2-7 | 13 | TRBV7-2
CATSRDRGRSYEQYF | TRBJ2-7 | 15 | TRBV15
CATSRDRRSGANVLTF | TRBJ2-6 | 16 | TRBV15
CASSGNGYTF | TRBJ1-2 | 10 | TRBV2
CASSQEVPGQGADTQYF | TRBJ2-3 | 17 | TRBV4-3
CASSHARGDGYTF | TRBJ1-2 | 13 | TRBV5-4
CASSHDRVNYGYTF | TRBJ1-2 | 14 | TRBV4-2
CAWSEGNTGELFF | TRBJ2-2 | 13 | TRBV30
CAFGTGPVEQYF | TRBJ2-7 | 12 | TRBV30
CASRGGDTQYF | TRBJ2-3 | 11 | TRBV25-1
CASSLGTGGEGYTF | TRBJ1-2 | 14 | TRBV14
CASSRQSRRGYGYTF | TRBJ1-2 | 15 | TRBV5-1
CASSQDPFDGYQETQYF | TRBJ2-5 | 17 | TRBV4-1
CASSFSGEDWYF | TRBJ2-7 | 12 | TRBV27
CASSLAPRRGTEAFF | TRBJ1-1 | 15 | TRBV7-7
CASSEADRAWDTEAFF | TRBJ1-1 | 16 | TRBV6-1
CAWRQGRHEAFF | TRBJ1-1 | 12 | TRBV30
CASSGHSSGYEQYF | TRBJ2-7 | 14 | TRBV2
CASSPGGYEQYF | TRBJ2-7 | 12 | TRBV11-2
CASSQVWAGGMETQYF | TRBJ2-5 | 16 | TRBV4-3
CATLRWGDNEQFF | TRBJ2-1 | 13 | TRBV27
CASSQEVSLSDTQYF | TRBJ2-3 | 15 | TRBV4-1
CASSMGLAGAAGELFF | TRBJ2-2 | 16 | TRBV7-8
CSVNPPRSTDTQYF | TRBJ2-3 | 14 | TRBV29-1
CASRNPLLPLPEETQYF | TRBJ2-5 | 17 | TRBV19
CASSSPLQGGGETQYF | TRBJ2-5 | 16 | TRBV7-9
CASRGGWWNEQFF | TRBJ2-1 | 13 | TRBV6-6
CASSYDRTYEQYF | TRBJ2-7 | 13 | TRBV5-1